Detailed here is one TCR beta chain. After removal of 5 bases from V and 4 bases from J, the junction contained 4 bases not matched to a gene. CDR1 and CDR2 (germline): MNHEY, SMNVEV (reference sequence). The CDR3 sequence is 13 residues long. The sample comes from a study of cytomegalovirus exposure and HLA in healthy donors. Method: immunoSEQ multiplex PCR; TCRdb's copy keeps in-frame clones and lacks some. Of 90,000 to 150,000 clones in the sample, around 85% were seen once. The source material was PBMCs. V gene TRBV27 combines with J gene TRBJ2-7, with TRBD1 matching 8 bases. This sequence was found in a man between 18 and 29 years old in good health and CMV-seropositive. The CDR3 DNA reads TGTGCCAGCAGTGTTTACAGGGGGTACGAGCAGTACTTC. It translates to CASSVYRGYEQYF.